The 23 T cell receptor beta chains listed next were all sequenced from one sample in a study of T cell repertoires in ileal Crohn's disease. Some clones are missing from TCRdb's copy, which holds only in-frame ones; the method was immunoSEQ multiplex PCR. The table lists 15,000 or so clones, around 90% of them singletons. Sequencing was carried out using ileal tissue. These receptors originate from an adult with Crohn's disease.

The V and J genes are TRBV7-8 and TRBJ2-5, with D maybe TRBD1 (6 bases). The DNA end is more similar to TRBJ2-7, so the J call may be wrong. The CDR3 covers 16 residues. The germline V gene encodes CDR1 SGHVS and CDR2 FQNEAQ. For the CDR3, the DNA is TGTGCCAGCAGCTTAAGGTCGGTCACAGGGACCTACGAGCAGTACTTC. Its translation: CASSLRSVTGTYEQYF.

In DNA form, the CDR3 reads TGTGCCAGCAGCCCCTCTGCGGCGCTAGAGAGCTCCTACGAGCAGTACTTC. This translates into CASSPSAALESSYEQYF. The V gene is TRBV7-8, the J gene TRBJ2-7; unclear D gene. Deletions cut 5 bases from V and 0 bases from J, with 20 bases between. The CDR3 is 17 residues long. From germline, CDR1 is SGHVS and CDR2 FQNEAQ.

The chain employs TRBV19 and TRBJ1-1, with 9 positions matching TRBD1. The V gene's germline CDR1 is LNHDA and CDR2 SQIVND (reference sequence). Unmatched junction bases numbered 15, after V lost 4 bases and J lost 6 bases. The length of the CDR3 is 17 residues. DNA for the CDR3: TGTGCCAGTAGTACTGGGACAGGGCCCAACGGTGGGCCTGAAGCTTTCTTT. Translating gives CASSTGTGPNGGPEAFF.

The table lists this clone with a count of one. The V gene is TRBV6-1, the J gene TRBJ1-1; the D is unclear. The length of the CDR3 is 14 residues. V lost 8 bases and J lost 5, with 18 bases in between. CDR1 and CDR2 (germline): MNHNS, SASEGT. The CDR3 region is CASQKGGSYTEAFF. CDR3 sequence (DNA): TGTGCCAGCCAAAAGGGAGGTTCTTATACTGAAGCTTTCTTT.

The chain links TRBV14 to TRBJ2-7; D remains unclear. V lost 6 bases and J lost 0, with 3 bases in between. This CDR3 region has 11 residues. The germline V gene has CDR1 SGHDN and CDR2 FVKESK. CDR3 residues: CASSRSYEQYF. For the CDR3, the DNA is TGTGCCAGCAGTCGCTCCTACGAGCAGTACTTC.

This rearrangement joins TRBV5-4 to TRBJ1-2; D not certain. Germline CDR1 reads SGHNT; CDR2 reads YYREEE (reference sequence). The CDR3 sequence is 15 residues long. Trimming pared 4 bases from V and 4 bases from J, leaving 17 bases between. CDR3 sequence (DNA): TGTGCCAGCAGCCGGGCGGCGGGGAAGAGCTATGGCTACACCTTC. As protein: CASSRAAGKSYGYTF.

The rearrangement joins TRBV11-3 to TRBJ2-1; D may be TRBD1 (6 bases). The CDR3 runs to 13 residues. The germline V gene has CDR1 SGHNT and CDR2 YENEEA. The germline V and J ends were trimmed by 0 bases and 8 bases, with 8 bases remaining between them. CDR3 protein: CASSLERGYEQFF. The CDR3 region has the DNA TGTGCCAGCAGCTTAGAGAGGGGGTATGAGCAGTTCTTC. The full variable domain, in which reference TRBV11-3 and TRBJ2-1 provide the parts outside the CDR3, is EAGVVQSPRYKIIEKKQPVAFWCNPISGHNTLYWYLQNLGQGPELLIRYENEEAVDDSQLPKDRFSAERLKGVDSTLKIQPAELGDSAVYLCASSLERGYEQFFGPGTRLTVL.

In DNA, the CDR3 is TGCGCCTCCGGACAGGGGCAAGAGACCCAGTACTTC. This codes for CASGQGQETQYF. The J gene is TRBJ2-5, the V gene TRBV5-1; TRBD1 matches at 9 bases. From germline, CDR1 is SGHRS and CDR2 YFSETQ. The CDR3 runs to 12 residues. J was trimmed by 2 bases and V by 10 bases; bases with no gene match: 3.

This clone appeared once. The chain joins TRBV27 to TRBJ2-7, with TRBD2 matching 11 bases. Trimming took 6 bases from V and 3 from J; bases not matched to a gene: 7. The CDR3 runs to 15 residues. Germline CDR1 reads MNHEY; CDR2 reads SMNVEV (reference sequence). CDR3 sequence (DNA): TGTGCCAGCAGAGGAACTAGCGGGAGTATCTACGAGCAGTACTTC. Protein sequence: CASRGTSGSIYEQYF.

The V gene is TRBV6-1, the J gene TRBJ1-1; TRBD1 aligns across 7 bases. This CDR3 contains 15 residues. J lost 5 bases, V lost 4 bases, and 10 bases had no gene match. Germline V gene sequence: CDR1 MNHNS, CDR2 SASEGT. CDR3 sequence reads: CASSARQGRKTEAFF. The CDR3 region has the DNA TGTGCCAGCAGTGCCCGACAGGGAAGGAAAACTGAAGCTTTCTTT.

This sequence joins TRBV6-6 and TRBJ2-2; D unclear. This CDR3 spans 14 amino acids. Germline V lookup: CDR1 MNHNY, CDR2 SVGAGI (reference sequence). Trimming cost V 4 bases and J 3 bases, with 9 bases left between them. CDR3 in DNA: TGTGCCAGCAGTTTAATACAGCACACCGGGGAGCTGTTTTTT. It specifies CASSLIQHTGELFF.

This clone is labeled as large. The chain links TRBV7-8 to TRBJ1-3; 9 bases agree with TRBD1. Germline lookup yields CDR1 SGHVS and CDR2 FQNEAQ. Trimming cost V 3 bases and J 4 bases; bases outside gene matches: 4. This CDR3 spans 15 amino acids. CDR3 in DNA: TGTGCCAGCAGCTTTGGGACAGGGACAGGAAACACCATATATTTT. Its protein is CASSFGTGTGNTIYF.

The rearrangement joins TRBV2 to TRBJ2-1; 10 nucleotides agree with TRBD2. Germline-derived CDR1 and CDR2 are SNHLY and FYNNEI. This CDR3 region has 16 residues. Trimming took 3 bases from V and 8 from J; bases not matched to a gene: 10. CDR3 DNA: TGTGCCAGCAGTGATTCACTAGCGGGACTGTTCGATGAGCAGTTCTTC. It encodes CASSDSLAGLFDEQFF.

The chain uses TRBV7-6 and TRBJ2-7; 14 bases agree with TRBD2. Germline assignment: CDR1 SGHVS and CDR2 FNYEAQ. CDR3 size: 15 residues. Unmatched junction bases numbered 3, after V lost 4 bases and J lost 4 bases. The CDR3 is CASSYGTSGRYEQYF. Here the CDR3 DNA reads TGTGCCAGCAGCTACGGGACTAGCGGGAGATACGAGCAGTACTTC. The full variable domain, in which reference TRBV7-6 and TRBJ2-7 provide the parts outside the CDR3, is GAGVSQSPRYKVTKRGQDVALRCDPISGHVSLYWYRQALGQGPEFLTYFNYEAQQDKSGLPNDRFSAERPEGSISTLTIQRTEQRDSAMYRCASSYGTSGRYEQYFGPGTRLTVT.

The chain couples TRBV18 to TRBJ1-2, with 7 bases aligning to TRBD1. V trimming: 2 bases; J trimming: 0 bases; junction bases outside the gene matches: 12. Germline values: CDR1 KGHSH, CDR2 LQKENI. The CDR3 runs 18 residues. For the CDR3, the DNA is TGTGCCAGCTCACCAGGGGACAGCCGGACCCAATCTAACTATGGCTACACCTTC. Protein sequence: CASSPGDSRTQSNYGYTF.

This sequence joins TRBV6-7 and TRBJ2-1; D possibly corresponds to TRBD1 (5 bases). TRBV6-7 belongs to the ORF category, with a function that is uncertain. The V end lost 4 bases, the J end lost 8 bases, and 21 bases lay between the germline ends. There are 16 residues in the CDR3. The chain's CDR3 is CASSLSGWGFTDEQFF. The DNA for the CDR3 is TGTGCCAGCAGTTTATCAGGTTGGGGCTTTACAGATGAGCAGTTCTTC.

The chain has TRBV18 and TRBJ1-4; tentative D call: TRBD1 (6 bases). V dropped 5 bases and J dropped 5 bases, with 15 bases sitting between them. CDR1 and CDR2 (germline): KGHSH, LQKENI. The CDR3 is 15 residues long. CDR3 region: CASSETGLSNEKLFF. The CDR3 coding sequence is TGTGCCAGCTCAGAGACAGGTCTATCAAATGAAAAACTGTTTTTT.

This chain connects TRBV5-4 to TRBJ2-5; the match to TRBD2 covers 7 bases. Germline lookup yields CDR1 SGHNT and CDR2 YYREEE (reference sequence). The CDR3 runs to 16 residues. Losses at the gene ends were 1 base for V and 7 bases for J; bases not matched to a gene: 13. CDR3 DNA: TGTGCCAGCAGCTTGCGCTTAGCGGTTGGGGGGGGGACCCAGTACTTC. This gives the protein CASSLRLAVGGGTQYF.

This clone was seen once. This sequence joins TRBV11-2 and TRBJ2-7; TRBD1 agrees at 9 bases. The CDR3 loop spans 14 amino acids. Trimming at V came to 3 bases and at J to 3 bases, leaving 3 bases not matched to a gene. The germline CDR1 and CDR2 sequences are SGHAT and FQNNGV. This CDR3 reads CASSLGTGYYEQYF. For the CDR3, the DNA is TGTGCCAGCAGCTTGGGGACAGGGTACTACGAGCAGTACTTC.

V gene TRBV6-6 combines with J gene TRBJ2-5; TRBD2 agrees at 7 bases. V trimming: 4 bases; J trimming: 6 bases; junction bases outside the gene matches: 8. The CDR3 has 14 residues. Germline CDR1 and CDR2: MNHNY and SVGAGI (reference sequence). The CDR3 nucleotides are TGTGCCAGCAGTTCGCCAGGGAGGGGACAGACCCAGTACTTC. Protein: CASSSPGRGQTQYF.

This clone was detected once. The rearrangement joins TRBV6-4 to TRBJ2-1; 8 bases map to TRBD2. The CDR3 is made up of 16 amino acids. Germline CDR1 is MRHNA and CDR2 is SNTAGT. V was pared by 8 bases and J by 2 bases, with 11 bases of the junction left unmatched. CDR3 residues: CASRREAGATYNEQFF. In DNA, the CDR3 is TGTGCCAGCCGACGGGAAGCGGGAGCTACCTACAATGAGCAGTTCTTC.

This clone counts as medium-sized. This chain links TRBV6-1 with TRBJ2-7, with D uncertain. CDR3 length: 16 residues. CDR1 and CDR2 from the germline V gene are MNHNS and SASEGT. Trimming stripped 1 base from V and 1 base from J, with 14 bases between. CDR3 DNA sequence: TGTGCCAGCAGTGAAGTTGACGGAGCTAGTTCCTACGAGCAGTACTTC. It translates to CASSEVDGASSYEQYF.

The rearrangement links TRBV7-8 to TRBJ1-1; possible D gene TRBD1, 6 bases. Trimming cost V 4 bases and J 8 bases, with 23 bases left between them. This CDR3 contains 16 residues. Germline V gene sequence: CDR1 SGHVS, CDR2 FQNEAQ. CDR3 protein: CASSSKRHHHRVEAFF. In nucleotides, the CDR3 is TGTGCCAGCAGCTCCAAACGACACCACCACAGGGTGGAAGCTTTCTTT.